This entry lists 21 T cell receptor beta chains sequenced from one sample in a study of OX40 agonist ivuxolimab in advanced cancers. TCRdb's copy holds only in-frame clones and misses some; the assay was immunoSEQ multiplex PCR. The repertoire holds 65,000 to 75,000 clones, with about 90% as singletons. Specimen: CD4+ or CD8+ T cells sorted from blood, collected in a trial of the OX40 agonist ivuxolimab. The receptors were gathered from an adult with an advanced solid tumor such as melanoma, head and neck, liver or kidney cancer.

This chain links TRBV15 with TRBJ1-2; 8 bases match TRBD1. V trimming: 5 bases; J trimming: 7 bases; junction bases outside the gene matches: 9. CDR1 and CDR2 (germline): LNHNV, YYDKDF (reference sequence). CDR3 length: 14 amino acids. The CDR3 here is CATSPDRAGGGYTF. The CDR3 DNA is TGTGCCACCAGCCCGGACAGGGCGGGGGGTGGCTACACCTTC. The whole variable domain, filled in from reference TRBV15 and TRBJ1-2, reads DAMVIQNPRYQVTQFGKPVTLSCSQTLNHNVMYWYQQKSSQAPKLLFHYYDKDFNNEADTPDNFQSRRPNTSFCFLDIRSPGLGDTAMYLCATSPDRAGGGYTFGSGTRLTVV.

This clone occurred a few times. V usage is TRBV9 and J usage is TRBJ2-5, with TRBD1 identical over 8 bases. This CDR3 region has 18 residues. Germline V gives CDR1 SGDLS, CDR2 YYNGEE. V lost 0 bases to trimming and J lost 0 bases; unmatched junction nucleotides: 10. The CDR3 reads CASSVGGQARLDQETQYF. The CDR3 region has the DNA TGTGCCAGCAGCGTAGGGGGACAGGCCCGACTAGACCAAGAGACCCAGTACTTC.

The V and J genes are TRBV2 and TRBJ1-1, with D possibly matching TRBD1 (5 bases). The germline CDR1 and CDR2 sequences are SNHLY and FYNNEI. Trimming left V 11 bases short and J 4 bases short, with 11 bases between. The CDR3 contains 11 residues. DNA for the CDR3: TGTGCCGCGTCTGGGGGCACTGAAGCTTTCTTT. It is translated as CAASGGTEAFF.

V usage is TRBV9 and J usage is TRBJ2-2; TRBD2 agrees at 9 bases. From germline, CDR1 is SGDLS and CDR2 YYNGEE. After removal of 5 bases from V and 6 bases from J, the junction contained 11 bases not matched to a gene. This CDR3 comprises 16 residues. The CDR3 loop reads CASSYPAGGGAGELFF. The CDR3 nucleotides are TGTGCCAGCAGTTACCCCGCGGGGGGGGGAGCCGGGGAGCTGTTTTTT.

The chain carries TRBV7-3 and TRBJ1-2; 8 positions match TRBD1. The V gene end was trimmed by 2 bases and the J gene end by 8 bases; junction bases not matched to a gene: 10. The germline V gene has CDR1 SGHTA and CDR2 FQGTGA. CDR3 length: 15 amino acids. CDR3 in DNA: TGTGCCAGCAGCTTATCTCCGGACAGGGCGGGCGGCTACACCTTC. This encodes CASSLSPDRAGGYTF.

This chain connects TRBV5-1 to TRBJ1-4; the D gene is possibly TRBD1 (5 bases). The CDR3 has 15 residues. V was clipped by 4 bases and J by 2 bases, with 12 bases between them. Germline V lookup: CDR1 SGHRS, CDR2 YFSETQ. The CDR3 DNA reads as TGCGCCAGCAGCCCGGGGGGTTATACTAATGAAAAACTGTTTTTT. Its protein product is CASSPGGYTNEKLFF.

V and J are TRBV7-2 and TRBJ2-1; unclear D gene. There are 15 residues in the CDR3. In germline, CDR1 is SGHTA, CDR2 FQGNSA. Trimming shortened V by 3 bases and J by 0 bases, and 9 bases separated the two germline ends. CDR3 nucleotide sequence: TGTGCCAGCAGCTTCCTGTCCGGCTCCTACAATGAGCAGTTCTTC. Protein: CASSFLSGSYNEQFF.

The chain carries TRBV5-8 and TRBJ1-2, with D uncertain. The CDR3 length is 14 residues. Germline V gene data show CDR1 as SGHTS and CDR2 as YDEGEE. V was trimmed by 5 bases and J by 2 bases, leaving 13 bases between them. The CDR3 nucleotides are TGTGCCAGCAGATCGGGCCCCGAAAACTATGGCTACACCTTC. Its translation is CASRSGPENYGYTF.

The chain employs TRBV19 and TRBJ2-1; possibly TRBD2 for D (6 bases). There are 14 residues in the CDR3. From germline, CDR1 is LNHDA and CDR2 SQIVND (reference sequence). The V end lost 0 bases, the J end lost 7 bases, and 10 bases lay between the germline ends. The CDR3: CASSIELAKNEQFF. The CDR3 bases are TGTGCCAGTAGTATAGAGCTAGCGAAGAATGAGCAGTTCTTC.

This rearrangement joins TRBV14 to TRBJ2-7; 8 bases are shared with TRBD1. Germline V gene lookup returns CDR1 SGHDN and CDR2 FVKESK. Unmatched junction bases numbered 7, after V lost 0 bases and J lost 3 bases. The CDR3 runs to 16 residues. The CDR3 spells CASSQEVPGQGYEQYF. Here the CDR3 DNA reads TGTGCCAGCAGCCAAGAAGTACCTGGACAGGGCTACGAGCAGTACTTC.

V gene TRBV2 combines with J gene TRBJ2-7; either TRBD1 or TRBD2 may fit D (5 bases each). Deletions cut 7 bases from V and 4 bases from J, with 14 bases between. The CDR3 runs to 13 residues. The germline V gene encodes CDR1 SNHLY and CDR2 FYNNEI. The CDR3 bases are TGTGCCAGCACGCCGGGGCGGAATTACGAGCAGTACTTC. Translating it yields CASTPGRNYEQYF.

The genes are TRBV9 and TRBJ2-3, with 12 bases identical to TRBD2. Germline V gene data show CDR1 as SGDLS and CDR2 as YYNGEE. The CDR3 consists of 16 residues. J was trimmed by 6 bases and V by 4 bases; bases with no gene match: 9. The CDR3 nucleotides are TGTGCCAGCAGCTTTCGGACTAGCGGGACGGGCGATACGCAGTATTTT. It codes for CASSFRTSGTGDTQYF.

The V and J genes are TRBV19 and TRBJ1-1; D is unresolved. V lost 2 bases, J lost 1 base, and 11 bases lay in between. The germline CDR1 and CDR2 sequences are LNHDA and SQIVND (reference sequence). The CDR3 is made up of 15 amino acids. The CDR3 sequence is CASSIQGLTNTEAFF. Here the CDR3 DNA reads TGTGCCAGTAGTATACAAGGGTTAACGAACACTGAAGCTTTCTTT.

CDR3 protein: CASSQGGEGGFYEQYF. CDR3 DNA sequence: TGTGCCAGCAGCCAAGGAGGCGAAGGGGGCTTCTACGAGCAGTACTTC. V is TRBV4-2 and J is TRBJ2-7, with 7 bases aligning to TRBD1. This CDR3 is 16 amino acids long. J lost 3 bases, V lost 1 base, and 9 bases had no gene match. Germline V CDR1 and CDR2: LGHNA, YNFKEQ.

The chain uses TRBV2 and TRBJ1-4; D is ambiguous. Deletions cut 4 bases from V and 8 bases from J, with 5 bases between. Germline CDR1 is SNHLY and CDR2 is FYNNEI. CDR3 size: 11 residues. CDR3 loop: CASSVGEKLFF. The CDR3 DNA reads TGTGCCAGCAGTGTTGGGGAAAAACTGTTTTTT.

In its sample, this clone is medium-sized. V is TRBV6-1 and J is TRBJ2-3; no clear D. Trimming pared 3 bases from V and 2 bases from J, leaving 0 bases between. The germline gives CDR1 MNHNS, CDR2 SASEGT. The CDR3 is 11 amino acids. CDR3 in amino acids: CASSDTDTQYF. CDR3 bases: TGTGCCAGCAGTGACACAGATACGCAGTATTTT.

The V call is TRBV10-1, the J call TRBJ1-6, with 8 bases aligning to TRBD1. V lost 7 bases, J lost 9 bases, and 8 bases stayed unmatched. Germline V gene data show CDR1 as WNHNN and CDR2 as SYGVQD (reference sequence). This CDR3 spans 14 amino acids. Written as DNA, the CDR3 is TGCGCCAGCAAGCGACAGGGGTTCTGTTCACCCCTCCACTTT. It codes for CASKRQGFCSPLHF.

The chain recombines TRBV4-3 with TRBJ2-3, with D perhaps assigned TRBD1 or TRBD2 (5 bases each). The CDR3 covers 14 residues. V was cut by 0 bases and J by 5 bases, with 9 bases left in between. Germline assignment: CDR1 LGHNA and CDR2 YSLEER. The CDR3 sequence is CASSQERGGDTQYF. DNA of the CDR3: TGCGCCAGCAGCCAAGAGAGGGGTGGAGATACGCAGTATTTT.

V and J are TRBV7-2 and TRBJ1-1, with 7 bases that match TRBD1. The CDR3 length is 14 residues. CDR1 is SGHTA and CDR2 is FQGNSA in the germline V gene. Trimming cost V 7 bases and J 4 bases; bases outside gene matches: 9. CDR3 sequence: CASIDRVGGTEAFF. CDR3 bases: TGTGCCAGCATCGACAGGGTAGGTGGCACTGAAGCTTTCTTT.

The chain combines TRBV19 with TRBJ2-4, with D possibly being TRBD1 (6 bases). Germline-derived CDR1 and CDR2 are LNHDA and SQIVND (reference sequence). The CDR3 extends over 21 amino acids. V shed 4 bases and J shed 1 base, with 29 bases lying between them. CDR3 DNA sequence: TGTGCCAGTAGTACCAGCCGCGCCACCTCCTACAAGGGGGTGGCCAAAAACATTCAGTACTTC. Encoded protein: CASSTSRATSYKGVAKNIQYF.

V and J are TRBV2 and TRBJ1-2, with 7 bases aligning to TRBD1. This CDR3 is built from 13 residues. CDR1 and CDR2 from the germline V gene are SNHLY and FYNNEI. Unmatched junction bases numbered 9, after V lost 6 bases and J lost 8 bases. The CDR3 region has the DNA TGTGCCAGCAGCGTTACAGGGGCGAAAGGCTACACCTTC. Translated: CASSVTGAKGYTF.